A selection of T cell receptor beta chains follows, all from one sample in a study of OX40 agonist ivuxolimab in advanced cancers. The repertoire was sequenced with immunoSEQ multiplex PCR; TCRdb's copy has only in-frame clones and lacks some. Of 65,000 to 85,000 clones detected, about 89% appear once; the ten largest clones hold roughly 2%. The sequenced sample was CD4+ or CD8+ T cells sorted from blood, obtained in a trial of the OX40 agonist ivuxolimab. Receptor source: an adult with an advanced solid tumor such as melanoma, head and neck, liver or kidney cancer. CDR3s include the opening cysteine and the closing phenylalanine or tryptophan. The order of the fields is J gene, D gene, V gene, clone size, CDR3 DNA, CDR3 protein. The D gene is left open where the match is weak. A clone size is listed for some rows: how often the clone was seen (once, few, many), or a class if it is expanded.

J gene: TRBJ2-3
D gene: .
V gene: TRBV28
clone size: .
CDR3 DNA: TGTGCCAGCAGTCTTTTCGGACTCACAGATACGCAGTATTTT
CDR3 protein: CASSLFGLTDTQYF

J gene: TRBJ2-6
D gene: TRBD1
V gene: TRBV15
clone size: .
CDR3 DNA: TGTGCCACCAGCAGGGGACAGGGATTATCTGGGGCCAACGTCCTGACTTTC
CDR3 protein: CATSRGQGLSGANVLTF

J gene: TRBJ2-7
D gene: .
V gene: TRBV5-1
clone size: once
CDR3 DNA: TGCGCCAGCAGCCTAATTGGATACTACGAGCAGTACTTC
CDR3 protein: CASSLIGYYEQYF

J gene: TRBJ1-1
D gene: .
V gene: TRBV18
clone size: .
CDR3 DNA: TGTGCCAGCTCACCACCTTCCAATCCGGGTCGTGAAGCTTTCTTT
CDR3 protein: CASSPPSNPGREAFF

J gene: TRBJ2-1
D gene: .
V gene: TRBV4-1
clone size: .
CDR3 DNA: TGCGCCAGCAGCCAATATCCACAGCCTAGAGTCTCCTACAATGAGCAGTTCTTC
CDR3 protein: CASSQYPQPRVSYNEQFF

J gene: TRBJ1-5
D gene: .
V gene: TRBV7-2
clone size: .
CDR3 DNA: TGTGCCAGCAGCTTAGGAACAGGACGGAGACAGCCCCAGCATTTT
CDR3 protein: CASSLGTGRRQPQHF

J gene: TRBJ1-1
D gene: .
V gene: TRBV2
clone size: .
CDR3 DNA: TGTGCCAGCAGCAAGACGAACACTGAAGCTTTCTTT
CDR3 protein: CASSKTNTEAFF

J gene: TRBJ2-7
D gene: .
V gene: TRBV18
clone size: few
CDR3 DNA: TGTGCCAGCTCACGGGGGGCCGCAACTTACGAGCAGTACTTC
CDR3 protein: CASSRGAATYEQYF

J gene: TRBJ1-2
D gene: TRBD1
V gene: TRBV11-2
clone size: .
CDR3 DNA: TGTGCCAGCAGCCCCCTACGGGACAGAAGTGGCTATGGCTACACCTTC
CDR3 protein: CASSPLRDRSGYGYTF

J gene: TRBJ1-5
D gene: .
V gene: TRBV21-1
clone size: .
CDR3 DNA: TGTGCCAGCAGCAAAGCGCACCGGGACAGTGTGAATCAGCCCCAGCATTTT
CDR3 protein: CASSKAHRDSVNQPQHF

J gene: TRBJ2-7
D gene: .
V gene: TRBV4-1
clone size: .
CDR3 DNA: TGCGCCAGCAGCCAGCGGGACACATACGAGCAGTACTTC
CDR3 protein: CASSQRDTYEQYF

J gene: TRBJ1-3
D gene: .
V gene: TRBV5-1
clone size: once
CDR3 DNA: TGCGCCAGCAGCTTGGGGGCTGGAAACGGAAACACCATATATTTT
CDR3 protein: CASSLGAGNGNTIYF

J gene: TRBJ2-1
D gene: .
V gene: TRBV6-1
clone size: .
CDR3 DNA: TGTGCCAGCAGTCCCCGCAGGGCAAGTGGCAATGAGCAGTTCTTC
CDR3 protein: CASSPRRASGNEQFF

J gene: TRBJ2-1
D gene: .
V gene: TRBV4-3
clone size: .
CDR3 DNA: TGCGCCAGCAGCCGCGTCCCTTGGGCGAAGAACTCCTACAATGAGCAGTTCTTC
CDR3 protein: CASSRVPWAKNSYNEQFF

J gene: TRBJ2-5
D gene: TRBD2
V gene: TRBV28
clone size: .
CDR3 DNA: TGTGCCAGCAGTTTTCTCCTAGCGGGTTTAGCAGAGACCCAGTACTTC
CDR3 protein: CASSFLLAGLAETQYF

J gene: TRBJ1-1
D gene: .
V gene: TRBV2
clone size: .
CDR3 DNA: TGTGCCAGCAGGGATGAATCGCTCACTGAAGCTTTCTTT
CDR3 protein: CASRDESLTEAFF

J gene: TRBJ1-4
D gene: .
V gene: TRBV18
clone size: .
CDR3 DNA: TGTGCCAGCTCAGACAGCTATAATGAAAAACTGTTTTTT
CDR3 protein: CASSDSYNEKLFF

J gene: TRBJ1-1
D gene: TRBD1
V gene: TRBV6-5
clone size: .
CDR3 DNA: TGTGCCAGCAACCCAATGCGACAGGGCACTGAAGCTTTCTTT
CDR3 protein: CASNPMRQGTEAFF

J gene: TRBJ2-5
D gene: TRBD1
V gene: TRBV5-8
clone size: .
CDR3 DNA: TGTGCCAGCAGCTCTCGGACAGGGGGAATAGAGACCCAGTACTTC
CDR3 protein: CASSSRTGGIETQYF

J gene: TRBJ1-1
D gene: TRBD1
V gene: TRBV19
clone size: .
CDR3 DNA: TGTGCCAGTAGTATCCGATACAGGGGGCCCCCTGAAGCTTTCTTT
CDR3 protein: CASSIRYRGPPEAFF

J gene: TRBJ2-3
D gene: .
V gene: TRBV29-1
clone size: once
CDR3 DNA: TGCAGCGTCCGTGGGGGGCGATCGGATACGCAGTATTTT
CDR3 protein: CSVRGGRSDTQYF

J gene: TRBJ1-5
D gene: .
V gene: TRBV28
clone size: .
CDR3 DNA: TGTGCCAGCAGTTTCGTGGGTCAACAGCCCCAGCATTTT
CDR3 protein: CASSFVGQQPQHF

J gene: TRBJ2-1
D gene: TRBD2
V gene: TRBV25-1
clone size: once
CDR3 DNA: TGTGCCAGCACCCGGACTAGCGGGTTTTCGAGCTCCTACAATGAGCAGTTCTTC
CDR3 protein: CASTRTSGFSSSYNEQFF

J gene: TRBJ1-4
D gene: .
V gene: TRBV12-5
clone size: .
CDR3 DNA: TGTGCTAATGAGAGTGAAAAACTGTTTTTT
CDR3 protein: CANESEKLFF

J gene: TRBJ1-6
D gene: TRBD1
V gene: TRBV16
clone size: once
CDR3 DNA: TGTGCCAGCAGCCAACAGGGACAGGGTAATTCACCCCTCCACTTT
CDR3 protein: CASSQQGQGNSPLHF

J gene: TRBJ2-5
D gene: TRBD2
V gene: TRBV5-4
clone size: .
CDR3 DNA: TGTGCCAGCAGCCCTGGTGGACTAGCGGGAGTTTCAGAGACCCAGTACTTC
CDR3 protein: CASSPGGLAGVSETQYF

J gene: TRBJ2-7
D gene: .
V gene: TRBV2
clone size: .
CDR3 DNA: TGTGCCAGCAGGAACCGGGACAACTCCTACGAGCAGTACTTC
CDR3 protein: CASRNRDNSYEQYF

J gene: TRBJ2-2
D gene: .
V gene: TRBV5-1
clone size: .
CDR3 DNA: TGCGCCAGCAGCTTTGGGCGGGAACTCCACACCGGGGAGCTGTTTTTT
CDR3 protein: CASSFGRELHTGELFF

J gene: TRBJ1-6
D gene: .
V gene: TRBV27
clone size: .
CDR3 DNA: TGTGCCAGCAGTTTGCTGGGCAGTAAATATAATTCACCCCTCCACTTT
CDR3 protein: CASSLLGSKYNSPLHF